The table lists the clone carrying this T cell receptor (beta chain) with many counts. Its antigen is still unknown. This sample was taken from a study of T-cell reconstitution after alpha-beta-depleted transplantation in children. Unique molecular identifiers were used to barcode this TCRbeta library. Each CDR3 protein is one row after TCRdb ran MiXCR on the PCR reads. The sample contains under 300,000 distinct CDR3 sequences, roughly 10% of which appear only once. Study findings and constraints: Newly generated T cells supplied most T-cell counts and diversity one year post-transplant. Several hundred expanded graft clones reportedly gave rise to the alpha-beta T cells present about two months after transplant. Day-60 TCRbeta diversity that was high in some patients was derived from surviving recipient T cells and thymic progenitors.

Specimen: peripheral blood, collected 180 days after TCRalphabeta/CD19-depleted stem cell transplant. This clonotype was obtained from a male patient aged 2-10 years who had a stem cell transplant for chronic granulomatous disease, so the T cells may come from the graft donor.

DNA of the CDR3: TGTGCCAGCAGCTTAGATTTTCGACTAGCGGTAAGCACAGATACGCAGTATTTT. Protein: CASSLDFRLAVSTDTQYF. V gene TRBV11-1 combines with J gene TRBJ2-3, with 9 bases that match TRBD2. The J segment lost 0 bases and the V segment lost 1 base, leaving 8 bases of the junction unmatched. Germline CDR1 SGHAT, CDR2 FQDESV (reference sequence). The CDR3 covers 18 residues.